One and the same sample provided the 14 T cell receptor beta chains below, sequenced in a study of T-cell reconstitution after alpha-beta-depleted transplantation in children. The TCRbeta library was prepared with unique molecular identifiers. One entry per CDR3 protein results from TCRdb running MiXCR on the PCR reads. The sample shows around 110,000 distinct CDR3 sequences, 10% of them seen only once. The sample consisted of PBMCs, taken before TCRalphabeta/CD19-depleted stem cell transplant. All receptors come from a boy aged 2 to 10 with acute lymphoblastic leukemia, due to receive a stem cell transplant.

This clonotype was picked up a small number of times. The CDR3 is CASSPASSGNTIYF. The CDR3 nucleotides are TGTGCCAGCAGTCCCGCTAGCTCTGGAAACACCATATATTTT. This chain uses TRBV6-1 with TRBJ1-3; D unresolved. The CDR3 consists of 14 residues. Trimming pared 5 bases from V and 0 bases from J, leaving 8 bases between. Looked up from germline, CDR1 is MNHNS and CDR2 is SASEGT.

This clonotype was observed many times. The chain recombines TRBV7-2 with TRBJ2-1, with D possibly matching TRBD2 (5 bases). Between the trimmed V and J ends, which lost 2 bases and 6 bases, there was a span of 14 bases. This CDR3 spans 15 amino acids. The V gene's germline CDR1 is SGHTA and CDR2 FQGNSA. CDR3 residues: CASSLIGRRSNEQFF. CDR3 sequence (DNA): TGTGCCAGCAGCTTAATAGGGCGGAGGTCCAATGAGCAGTTCTTC.

V usage is TRBV20-1 and J usage is TRBJ2-3, with D tentatively TRBD2 (6 bases). CDR1 is DFQATT and CDR2 is SNEGSKA in the germline V gene (reference sequence). V lost 4 bases and J 2 bases, leaving 16 bases between the germline ends. This CDR3 has 15 amino acids. DNA for the CDR3: TGCAGTGCTACCCGAGCGGGTTCTATCACAGATACGCAGTATTTT. It is translated as CSATRAGSITDTQYF.

This clonotype has a count of ten or more. The chain combines TRBV25-1 with TRBJ1-2, with D hard to call. Germline loops: CDR1 MGHDK, CDR2 SYGVNS. Trimming left V 3 bases short and J 4 bases short, with 15 bases between. The CDR3 is 15 amino acids. The CDR3 here is CASSDPEGGIYGYTF. Here the CDR3 DNA reads TGTGCCAGCAGTGACCCAGAGGGAGGGATCTATGGCTACACCTTC.

This clonotype was seen repeatedly, ten times or more. This chain uses TRBV6-5 with TRBJ2-5, with 11 bases that match TRBD2. There are 15 residues in the CDR3. Germline CDR1 MNHEY, CDR2 SVGAGI. The V and J ends lost 6 bases and 4 bases, in that order; junction bases with no gene match: 7. The DNA of the CDR3 is TGTGCCAGCAGCCGCGGGACTAGCGGAGGAGAGACCCAGTACTTC. Protein: CASSRGTSGGETQYF.

V is TRBV5-5 and J is TRBJ1-2; no clear D. CDR3 length: 12 residues. V was cut by 2 bases and J by 3 bases, with 5 bases left in between. Germline V gives CDR1 SGHKS, CDR2 YYEKEE (reference sequence). This CDR3 is CASSFADYGYTF. The CDR3 DNA follows: TGTGCCAGCAGCTTTGCCGACTATGGCTACACCTTC.

About this clonotype: A much larger clone is a single base away; this may be a read error. This chain links TRBV6-5 with TRBJ2-1, with TRBD2 as a possible D gene (6 bases). The V gene lost 0 bases and the J gene lost 3 bases, with 15 bases spanning the gap. The CDR3 length is 17 residues. CDR1 is MNHEY, CDR2 SVGAGI, per germline. CDR3 DNA sequence: TGTGCCAGCAGTTACTCGCGGGGAGCAGCAAACTACAATGAGCAGTTCTTC. The encoded protein is CASSYSRGAANYNEQFF.

This clonotype appeared a few times. The chain joins TRBV5-6 to TRBJ1-5; D ambiguous. The CDR3 has 15 amino acids. In germline, CDR1 is SGHDT, CDR2 YYEEEE. The ends were cut back, 2 bases at V and 1 base at J, with 10 bases in the middle. The CDR3 loop reads CASSLGGRSNQPQHF. The CDR3 DNA follows: TGTGCCAGCAGCTTAGGCGGCAGAAGCAATCAGCCCCAGCATTTT.

This clonotype was counted many times. V gene TRBV5-6 combines with J gene TRBJ2-3; D could derive from TRBD1 or TRBD2 (5 bases each). This CDR3 contains 12 residues. The V and J ends lost 5 bases and 8 bases respectively, with 12 bases between them. Germline V lookup: CDR1 SGHDT, CDR2 YYEEEE. The CDR3 DNA is TGTGCCAGCAGGGTCGGGGCAGGTACGCAGTATTTT. As protein: CASRVGAGTQYF.

There are many counts of this clonotype. The chain employs TRBV5-1 and TRBJ2-1, with TRBD1 identical over 9 bases. The CDR3 contains 14 residues. CDR1 and CDR2 (germline): SGHRS, YFSETQ. The V segment lost 1 base and the J segment 11 bases; nucleotides outside the gene matches: 7. The CDR3 DNA follows: TGCGCCAGCAGCTTGCTTGGACAGGGGAGTAAGCAGTTCTTC. Its protein is CASSLLGQGSKQFF. Looking up the rest from reference TRBV5-1 and TRBJ2-1 gives the full variable domain: KAGVTQTPRYLIKTRGQQVTLSCSPISGHRSVSWYQQTPGQGLQFLFEYFSETQRNKGNFPGRFSGRQFSNSRSEMNVSTLELGDSALYLCASSLLGQGSKQFFGPGTRLTVL.

Remarks on this clonotype: The conserved phenylalanine or tryptophan normally closing the CDR3 is absent here, so this likely arose from a read error. The chain combines TRBV12-3 or TRBV12-4 with TRBJ2-7, with TRBD1 matching 7 bases. The CDR3 loop spans 14 amino acids. J lost 4 bases, V lost 6 bases, and 9 bases had no gene match. CDR3 DNA sequence: TGTGCCAGCAGAGGAACAGGGGAATGGTACGAGCAGTACCTC. Its translation is CASRGTGEWYEQYL.

This clonotype was found many times. The rearrangement uses TRBV5-1 and TRBJ2-7, with 7 bases lining up with TRBD2. The V segment lost 0 bases and the J segment 2 bases; nucleotides outside the gene matches: 2. Germline assignment: CDR1 SGHRS and CDR2 YFSETQ. This CDR3 region has 14 residues. As DNA, the CDR3 is TGCGCCAGCAGCTTGGGCGGGAGCCCCTACGAGCAGTACTTC. This codes for CASSLGGSPYEQYF.

Only a few counts were recorded for this clonotype. The chain combines TRBV6-1 with TRBJ2-7, with TRBD1 identical over 9 bases. Germline V CDR1 and CDR2: MNHNS, SASEGT. The trim removed 5 bases at V and 0 bases at J, leaving 8 bases unmatched. The CDR3 loop spans 16 amino acids. DNA for the CDR3: TGTGCCAGCAGTAAGATTGGGACAGGGTTCTCCTACGAGCAGTACTTC. Encoded protein: CASSKIGTGFSYEQYF.

The chain joins TRBV3-1 to TRBJ2-5; D is perhaps TRBD2 (5 bases). CDR3 length: 14 residues. Germline lookup yields CDR1 LGHDT and CDR2 YNNKEL (reference sequence). Trimming took 2 bases from V and 5 from J, leaving 12 bases between them. The CDR3, as DNA: TGTGCCAGCAGCCAAAGCCCGAGGGTGGAGACCCAGTACTTC. This translates into CASSQSPRVETQYF.